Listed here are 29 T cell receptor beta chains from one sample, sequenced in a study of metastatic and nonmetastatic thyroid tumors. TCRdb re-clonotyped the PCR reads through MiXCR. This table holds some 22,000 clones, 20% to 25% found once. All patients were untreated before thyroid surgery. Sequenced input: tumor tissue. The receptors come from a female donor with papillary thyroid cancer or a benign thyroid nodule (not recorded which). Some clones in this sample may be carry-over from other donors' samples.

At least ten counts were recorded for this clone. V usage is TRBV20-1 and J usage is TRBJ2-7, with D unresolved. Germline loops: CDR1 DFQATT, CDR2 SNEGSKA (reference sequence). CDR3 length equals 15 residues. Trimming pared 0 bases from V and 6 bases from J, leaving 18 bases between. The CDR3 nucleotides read TGCAGTGCTAGAGACCCCCGCGTTAACATGGGCGAGCAGTACTTC. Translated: CSARDPRVNMGEQYF.

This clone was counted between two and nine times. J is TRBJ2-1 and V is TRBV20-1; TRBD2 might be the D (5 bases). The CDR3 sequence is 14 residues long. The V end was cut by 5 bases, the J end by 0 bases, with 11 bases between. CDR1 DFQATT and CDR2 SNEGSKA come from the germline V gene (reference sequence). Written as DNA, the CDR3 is TGCAGTGCTCTAGACTATCGCTCCTACAATGAGCAGTTCTTC. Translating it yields CSALDYRSYNEQFF.

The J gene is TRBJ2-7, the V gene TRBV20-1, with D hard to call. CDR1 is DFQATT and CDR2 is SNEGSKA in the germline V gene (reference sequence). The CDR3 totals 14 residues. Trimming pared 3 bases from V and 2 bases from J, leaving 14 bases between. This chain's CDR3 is CSASRLMNAYEQYF. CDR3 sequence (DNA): TGCAGTGCTAGTCGGCTGATGAACGCCTACGAGCAGTACTTC.

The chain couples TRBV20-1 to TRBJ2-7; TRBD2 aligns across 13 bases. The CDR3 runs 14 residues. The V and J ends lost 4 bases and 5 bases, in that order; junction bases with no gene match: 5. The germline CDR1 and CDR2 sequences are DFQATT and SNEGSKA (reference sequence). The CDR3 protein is CSANVGLAGDEQYF. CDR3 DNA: TGCAGTGCTAACGTTGGACTAGCGGGAGACGAGCAGTACTTC.

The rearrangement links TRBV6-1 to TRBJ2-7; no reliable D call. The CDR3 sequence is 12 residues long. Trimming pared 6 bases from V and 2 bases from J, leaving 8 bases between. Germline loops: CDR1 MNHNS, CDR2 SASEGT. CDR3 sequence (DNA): TGTGCCAGCAGGATTAACGCCTACGAGCAGTACTTC. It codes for CASRINAYEQYF.

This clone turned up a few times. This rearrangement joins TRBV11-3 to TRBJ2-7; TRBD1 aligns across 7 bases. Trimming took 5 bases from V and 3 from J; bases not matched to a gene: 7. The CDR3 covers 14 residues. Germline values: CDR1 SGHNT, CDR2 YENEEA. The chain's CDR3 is CASSLTGDSYEQYF. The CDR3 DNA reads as TGTGCCAGCAGCCTAACAGGGGATAGCTACGAGCAGTACTTC.

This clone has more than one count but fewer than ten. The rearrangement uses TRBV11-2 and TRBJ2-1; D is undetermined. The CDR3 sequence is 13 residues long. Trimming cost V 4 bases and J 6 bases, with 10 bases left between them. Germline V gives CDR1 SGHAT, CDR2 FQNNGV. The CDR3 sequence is CASSSSSLNEQFF. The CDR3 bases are TGTGCCAGCAGCTCCAGCTCCCTCAATGAGCAGTTCTTC.

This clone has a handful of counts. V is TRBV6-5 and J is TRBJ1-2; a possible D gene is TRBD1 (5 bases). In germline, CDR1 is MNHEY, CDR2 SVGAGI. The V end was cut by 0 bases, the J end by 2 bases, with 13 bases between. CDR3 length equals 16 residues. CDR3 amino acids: CASSYSWGLTNYGYTF. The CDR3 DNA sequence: TGTGCCAGCAGTTACTCGTGGGGACTTACGAACTATGGCTACACCTTC.

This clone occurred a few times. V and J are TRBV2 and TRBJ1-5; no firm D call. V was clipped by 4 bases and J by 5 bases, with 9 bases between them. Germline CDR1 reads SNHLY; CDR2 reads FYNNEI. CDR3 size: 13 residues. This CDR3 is CASSVSTDQPQHF. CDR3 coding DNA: TGTGCCAGCAGTGTTTCGACGGATCAGCCCCAGCATTTT.

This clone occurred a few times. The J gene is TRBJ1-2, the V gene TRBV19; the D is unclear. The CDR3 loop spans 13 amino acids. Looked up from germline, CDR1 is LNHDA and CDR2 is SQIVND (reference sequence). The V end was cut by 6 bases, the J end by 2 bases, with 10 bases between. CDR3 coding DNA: TGTGCCAGTAGATCGAGGGAAAACTATGGCTACACCTTC. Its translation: CASRSRENYGYTF.

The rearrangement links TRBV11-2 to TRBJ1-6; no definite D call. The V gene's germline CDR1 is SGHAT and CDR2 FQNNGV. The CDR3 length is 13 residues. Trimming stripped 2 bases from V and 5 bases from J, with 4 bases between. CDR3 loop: CASSLTHNSPLHF. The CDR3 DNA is TGTGCCAGCAGCTTAACCCATAATTCACCCCTCCACTTT.

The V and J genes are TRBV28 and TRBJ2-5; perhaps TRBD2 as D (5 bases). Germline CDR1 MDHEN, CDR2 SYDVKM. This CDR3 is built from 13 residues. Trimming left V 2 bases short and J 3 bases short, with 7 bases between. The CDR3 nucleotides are TGTGCCAGCAGTTTACCCGGGAAAGAGACCCAGTACTTC. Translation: CASSLPGKETQYF.

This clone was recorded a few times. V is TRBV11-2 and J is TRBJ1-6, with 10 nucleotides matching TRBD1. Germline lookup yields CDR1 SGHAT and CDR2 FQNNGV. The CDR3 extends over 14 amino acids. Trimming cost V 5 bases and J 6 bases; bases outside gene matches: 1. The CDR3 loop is CASSRTGGNSPLHF. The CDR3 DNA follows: TGTGCCAGCAGCCGGACAGGGGGTAATTCACCCCTCCACTTT.

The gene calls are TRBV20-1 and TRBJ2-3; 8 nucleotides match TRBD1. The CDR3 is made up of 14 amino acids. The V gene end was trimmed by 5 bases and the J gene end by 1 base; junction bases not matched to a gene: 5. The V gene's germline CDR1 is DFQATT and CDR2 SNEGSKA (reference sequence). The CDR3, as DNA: TGCAGTGCTTACCACAGGGGGGGCACAGATACGCAGTATTTT. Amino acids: CSAYHRGGTDTQYF.

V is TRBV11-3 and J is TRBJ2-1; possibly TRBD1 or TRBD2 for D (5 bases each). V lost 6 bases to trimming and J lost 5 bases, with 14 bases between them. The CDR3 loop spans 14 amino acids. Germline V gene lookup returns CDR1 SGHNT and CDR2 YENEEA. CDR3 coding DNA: TGTGCCAGCAGTGATCTTGGGGGAGACAATGAGCAGTTCTTC. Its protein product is CASSDLGGDNEQFF.

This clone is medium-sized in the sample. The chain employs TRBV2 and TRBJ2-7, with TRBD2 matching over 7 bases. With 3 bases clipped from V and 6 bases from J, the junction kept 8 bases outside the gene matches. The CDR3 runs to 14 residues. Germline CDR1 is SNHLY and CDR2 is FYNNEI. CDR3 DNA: TGTGCCAGCAGTGAGGGCCGAGCGGGGTTCGAGCAGTACTTC. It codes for CASSEGRAGFEQYF.

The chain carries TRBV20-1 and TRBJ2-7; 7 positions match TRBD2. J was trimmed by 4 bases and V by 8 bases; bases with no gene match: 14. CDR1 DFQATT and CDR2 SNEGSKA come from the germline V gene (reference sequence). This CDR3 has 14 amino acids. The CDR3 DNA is TGCAGTTCCCCGACCCTAGCGGAGGTTTACGAGCAGTACTTC. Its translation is CSSPTLAEVYEQYF.

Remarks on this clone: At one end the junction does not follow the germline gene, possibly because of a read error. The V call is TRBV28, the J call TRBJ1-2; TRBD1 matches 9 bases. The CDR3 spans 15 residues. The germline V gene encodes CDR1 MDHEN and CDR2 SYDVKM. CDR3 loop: CASSLPGGQGVWYSF. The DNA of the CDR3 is TGTGCCAGCAGTTTACCCGGGGGACAGGGTGTATGGTACTCCTTC.

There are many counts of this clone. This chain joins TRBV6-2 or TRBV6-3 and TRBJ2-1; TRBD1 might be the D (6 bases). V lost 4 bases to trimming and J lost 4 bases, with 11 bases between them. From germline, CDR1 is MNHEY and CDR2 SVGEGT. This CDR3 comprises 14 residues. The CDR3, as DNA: TGTGCCAGCAGTTTCCGGGACATTTACAATGAGCAGTTCTTC. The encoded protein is CASSFRDIYNEQFF.

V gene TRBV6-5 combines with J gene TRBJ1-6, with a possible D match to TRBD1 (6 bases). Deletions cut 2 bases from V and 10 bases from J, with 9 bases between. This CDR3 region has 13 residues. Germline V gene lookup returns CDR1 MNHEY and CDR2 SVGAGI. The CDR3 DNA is TGTGCCAGCAGTTACCAGGGGTCGTCACCCCTCCACTTT. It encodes CASSYQGSSPLHF.

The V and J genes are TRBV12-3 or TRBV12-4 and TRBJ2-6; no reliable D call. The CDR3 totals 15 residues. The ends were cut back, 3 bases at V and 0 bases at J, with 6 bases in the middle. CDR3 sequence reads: CASSLDTSGANVLTF. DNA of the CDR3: TGTGCCAGCAGTTTGGATACCTCTGGGGCCAACGTCCTGACTTTC.

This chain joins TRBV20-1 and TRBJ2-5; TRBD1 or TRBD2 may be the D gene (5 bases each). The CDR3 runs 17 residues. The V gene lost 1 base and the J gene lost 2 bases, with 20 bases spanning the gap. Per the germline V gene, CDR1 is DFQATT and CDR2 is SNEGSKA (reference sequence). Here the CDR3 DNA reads TGCAGTGCTAGAGCCCCCACCGGGACCCACATACAAGAGACCCAGTACTTC. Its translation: CSARAPTGTHIQETQYF.

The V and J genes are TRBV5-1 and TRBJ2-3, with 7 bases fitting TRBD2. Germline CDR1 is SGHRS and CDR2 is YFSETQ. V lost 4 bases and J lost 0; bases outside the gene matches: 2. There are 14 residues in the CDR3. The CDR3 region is CASSSGTSTDTQYF. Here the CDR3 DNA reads TGCGCCAGCAGCAGCGGGACTAGCACAGATACGCAGTATTTT.

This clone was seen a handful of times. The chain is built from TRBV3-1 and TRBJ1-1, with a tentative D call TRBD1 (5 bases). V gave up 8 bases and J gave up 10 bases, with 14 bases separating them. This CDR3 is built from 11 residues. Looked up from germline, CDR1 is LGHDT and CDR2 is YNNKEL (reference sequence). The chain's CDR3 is CASGDSDRAFF. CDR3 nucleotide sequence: TGTGCCAGCGGGGACTCTGATAGAGCTTTCTTT. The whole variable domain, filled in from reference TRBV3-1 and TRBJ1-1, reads DTAVSQTPKYLVTQMGNDKSIKCEQNLGHDTMYWYKQDSKKFLKIMFSYNNKELIINETVPNRFSPKSPDKAHLNLHINSLELGDSAVYFCASGDSDRAFFGQGTRLTVV.

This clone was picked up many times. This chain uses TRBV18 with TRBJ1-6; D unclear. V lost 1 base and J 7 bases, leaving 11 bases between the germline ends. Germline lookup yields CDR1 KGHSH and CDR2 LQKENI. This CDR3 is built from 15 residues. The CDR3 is CASSPQIPTNSPLHF. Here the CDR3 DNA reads TGTGCCAGCTCACCACAGATCCCCACCAATTCACCCCTCCACTTT.

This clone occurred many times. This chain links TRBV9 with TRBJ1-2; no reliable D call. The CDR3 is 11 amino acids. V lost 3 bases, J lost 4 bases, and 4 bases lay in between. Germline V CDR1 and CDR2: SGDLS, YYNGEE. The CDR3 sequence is CASSGGYGYTF. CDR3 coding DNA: TGTGCCAGCAGCGGTGGCTATGGCTACACCTTC.

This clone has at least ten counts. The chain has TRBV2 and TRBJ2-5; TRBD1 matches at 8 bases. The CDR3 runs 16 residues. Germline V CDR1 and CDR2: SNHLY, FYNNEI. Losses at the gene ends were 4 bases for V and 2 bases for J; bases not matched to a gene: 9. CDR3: CASSVPGGAYQETQYF. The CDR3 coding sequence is TGTGCCAGCAGTGTTCCAGGGGGCGCGTATCAAGAGACCCAGTACTTC.

DNA of the CDR3: TGTGCCAGCAGCCCCCTTGGACAGGGGATTTTCGGCTATGGCTACACCTTC. Residues: CASSPLGQGIFGYGYTF. The chain employs TRBV11-2 and TRBJ1-2, with 9 bases matching TRBD1. The V gene end was trimmed by 5 bases and the J gene end by 4 bases; junction bases not matched to a gene: 14. The CDR3 covers 17 residues. Germline V lookup: CDR1 SGHAT, CDR2 FQNNGV. The full variable domain, completed using reference TRBV11-2 and TRBJ1-2, is EAGVAQSPRYKIIEKRQSVAFWCNPISGHATLYWYQQILGQGPKLLIQFQNNGVVDDSQLPKDRFSAERLKGVDSTLKIQPAKLEDSAVYLCASSPLGQGIFGYGYTFGSGTRLTVV.

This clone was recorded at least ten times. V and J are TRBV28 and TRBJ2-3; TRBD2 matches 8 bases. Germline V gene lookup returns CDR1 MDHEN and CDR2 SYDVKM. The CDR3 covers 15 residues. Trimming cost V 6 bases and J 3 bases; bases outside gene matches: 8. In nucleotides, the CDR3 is TGTGCCAGCAGCCCTCCTAGCGGGTTGACAGATACGCAGTATTTT. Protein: CASSPPSGLTDTQYF.